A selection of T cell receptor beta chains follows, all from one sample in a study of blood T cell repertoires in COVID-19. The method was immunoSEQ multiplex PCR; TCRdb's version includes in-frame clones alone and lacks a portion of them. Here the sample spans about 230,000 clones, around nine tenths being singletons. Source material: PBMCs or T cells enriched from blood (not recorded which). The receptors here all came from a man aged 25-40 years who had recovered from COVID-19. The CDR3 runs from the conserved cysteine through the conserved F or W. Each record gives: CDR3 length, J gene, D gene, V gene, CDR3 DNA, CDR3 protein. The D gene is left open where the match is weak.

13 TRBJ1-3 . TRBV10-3 TGTGCCATCAGTGAGTCCAGTGGAAACACCATATATTTT CAISESSGNTIYF
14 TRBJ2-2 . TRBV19 TGTGCCAGTTCCCACAGGGATGTCACCGGGGAGCTGTTTTTT CASSHRDVTGELFF
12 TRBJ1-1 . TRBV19 TGTGCCAGTAGGAACAAGAACACTGAAGCTTTCTTT CASRNKNTEAFF
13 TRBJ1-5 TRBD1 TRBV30 TGTGCCTGGAGCGCAAGGGGGCCCCAGCCCCAGCATTTT CAWSARGPQPQHF
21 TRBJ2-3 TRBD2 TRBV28 TGTGCCAGCAGTCTCCCCGGGACGAAAAGTAGACTAGCGGGTGGCACAGATACGCAGTATTTT CASSLPGTKSRLAGGTDTQYF
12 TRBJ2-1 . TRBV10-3 TGTGCCATCACATCAGGTTACAATGAGCAGTTCTTC CAITSGYNEQFF
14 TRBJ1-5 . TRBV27 TGTGCCAGCAGTTACCAGGGGCCCGATCAGCCCCAGCATTTT CASSYQGPDQPQHF
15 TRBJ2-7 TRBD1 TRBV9 TGTGCCAGCAGCGCAGGACAGGGGCTCGCCTACGAGCAGTACTTC CASSAGQGLAYEQYF
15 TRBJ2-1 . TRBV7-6 TGTGCCAGCAGCTTACGTCAGGTTTCCTACAATGAGCAGTTCTTC CASSLRQVSYNEQFF
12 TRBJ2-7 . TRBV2 TGTGCCAGCCGATTAAGCACCTACGAGCAGTACTTC CASRLSTYEQYF
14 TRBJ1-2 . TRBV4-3 TGCGCCAGCAGCCAAGAAGAAGCCCTCGGGGGCTACACCTTC CASSQEEALGGYTF
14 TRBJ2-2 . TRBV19 TGTGCCAGTATCCCCGGGACAAACACCGGGGAGCTGTTTTTT CASIPGTNTGELFF
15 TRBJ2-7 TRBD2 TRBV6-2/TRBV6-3 TGTGCCAGCAGTTACGATAGCGGGAGAAGGCGCGAGCAGTACTTC CASSYDSGRRREQYF
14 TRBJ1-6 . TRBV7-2 TGTGCCAGCAGCCCGCGACAGGTTTCAAAGGCCCTCCACTTT CASSPRQVSKALHF
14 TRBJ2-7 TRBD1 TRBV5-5 TGTGCCAGCAGCGCTCCGGACAGGGCCTACGAGCAGTACTTC CASSAPDRAYEQYF
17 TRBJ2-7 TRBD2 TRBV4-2 TGTGCCAGCAGCCAAGATTATTTAGGACTAGCGAAAACCGAGCAGTACTTC CASSQDYLGLAKTEQYF
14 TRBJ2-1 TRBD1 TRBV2 TGTGCCAGCAAGGGGGACAGTGGAGAGAGTGAGCAGTTCTTC CASKGDSGESEQFF
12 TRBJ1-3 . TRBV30 TGTGCCTGGAGCCCCGAGAGTAACACCATATATTTT CAWSPESNTIYF
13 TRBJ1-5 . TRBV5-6 TGTGCCAGCGCTACAGGGAGCAATCAGCCCCAGCATTTT CASATGSNQPQHF
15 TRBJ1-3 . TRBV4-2 TGTGCCAGCAGACAGGACCGATACTCTGGAAACACCATATATTTT CASRQDRYSGNTIYF
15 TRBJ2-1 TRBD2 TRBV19 TGTGCCAGTAGTAGAACTAGCGGCTATTACAATGAGCAGTTCTTC CASSRTSGYYNEQFF
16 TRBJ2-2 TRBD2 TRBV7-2 TGTGCCAGCAGCTTAGGGACTAGCGGAAACACCGGGGAGCTGTTTTTT CASSLGTSGNTGELFF